The sequence of this T cell receptor beta chain was determined in a study of graft-versus-host responses after intestinal transplantation. Study results and caveats: An association linked early post-transplant HvG declines with peak circulating GvH clone levels.

A word on this clone: Antigen specificity is unknown.

Deletions cut 6 bases from V and 2 bases from J, with 11 bases between. The CDR3 has 13 residues. CDR1 and CDR2 from the germline V gene are SNHLY and FYNNEI. The data were produced by immunoSEQ multiplex PCR, yet TCRdb's version contains in-frame clones alone and is incomplete. In the table there are around 39,000 clones, 90% to 95% of which are singletons. The TCR comes from a human patient who received an intestinal transplant, so some T cells may come from the graft donor. The chain carries TRBV2 and TRBJ2-7; D tentatively fits TRBD1 or TRBD2 (5 bases each). This sample comprised PBMCs, obtained less than 750 days after intestinal transplantation. DNA for the CDR3: TGTGCCAGCAGCGAGGTGGGGGCCTACGAGCAGTACTTC. Translated: CASSEVGAYEQYF.